This TCR beta chain was sequenced during a study of graft-versus-host responses after intestinal transplantation (dated by TCRdb to the early 2020s). At the level of the whole study: Multivisceral, liver-intestinal, or isolated intestinal transplants were received by the recipients. Every recipient was given anti-thymocyte globulin induction, followed by around three years of maintenance tacrolimus and steroids. Bulk TCR-beta CDR3 sequencing was used to track graft-versus-host and host-versus-graft alloreactive T cell clones in the graft, circulation and bone marrow after intestinal transplantation. To identify alloreactive clones, pre-transplant mixed lymphocyte reaction products were sequenced and compared with unstimulated pre-transplant donor and recipient T cells. Of the roughly 25 intestinal transplant recipients enrolled in the cohort, one of whom was a retransplant, 3 patients without pretransplant specimens were excluded. Donor T cell macrochimerism was defined as a peak of at least 4% donor T cells among recipient peripheral blood mononuclear cells. Rather than going through the commercial service, samples from a few later patients were sequenced in-house on an Illumina MiSeq and processed with MiXCR. What the study reported, not specific to this receptor: In the allografts of patients with donor T cell macrochimerism, GvH to HvG T cell clonal ratios were high. Early after transplant, peak levels of circulating GvH clones were associated with declines in HvG clones. GvH clones turned up in recipient bone marrow, with some appearing earlier in ileal mucosa or blood, a pattern consistent with an intestinal mucosal origin. The conclusions were limited by the relatively low number and heterogeneity of the intestinal transplant patients.

Only one count was recorded for this clone. Its antigen is still unknown. No much larger clone is present one base from it, and per-base qualities are unavailable. In the first month after transplant, blood samples were collected up to 4 times, and after that at least monthly when available. According to the germline V gene (reference sequence), CDR1 reads PRHDT and CDR2 reads FYEKMQ. The trim is 2 bases for V and 0 bases for J, with a gap of 10 bases between the germline ends. Measured from the cysteine to the phenylalanine, the CDR3 is 15 residues long. CDR3 DNA is the only sequence kept; it has 45 bases, read in frame from the first base. Library creation used the immunoSEQ multiplex PCR assay. For most patients, high-throughput TCR-beta CDR3 sequencing of genomic DNA was performed by Adaptive Biotechnologies. The published analysis was carried out like this. Adaptive's ImmunoSEQ software supplied the TCR sequencing data for 15 to 20 patients, while MiXCR and VDJtools were used to process a few other patients. CDR3 nucleotide sequences shared between donor and recipient were removed because their origin could not be assigned. At least 2-fold expansion over unstimulated cells and a minimum CFSE-low frequency of 0.002% (template counts) or 0.001% (read counts) were required for clones to be classified as alloreactive. Clones detected in sequenced pre-transplant spleen, lymph node, or MLR CFSE-low populations of the donor or recipient were defined as mappable. The cumulative frequency of alloreactive clones was calculated as a percentage of all sequences, weighted by copy number. The table comes from immuneACCESS by way of TCRdb, which keeps in-frame sequences with V and J called. Part of the clones is missing from these tables; in studies checked, under half for an unresolved V gene and the rest for unknown reasons. V and J calls and clone size are copied from that table; D and trimming were computed from the DNA. This sample has nearly 45,000 clones in its table, and about 91% of those were observed once. Clones ranked in the top ten supply approximately 4% of the sample.

This specimen was PBMCs, taken 524 days after transplant. The chain employs TRBV13 and TRBJ1-1, with TRBD1 perhaps the D gene, on 5 matching bases. This sequence was found in a human patient who received an intestinal transplant, so some T cells may come from the graft donor. The CDR3 here reads CASSLSDSLNTEAFF. The DNA reads as follows: TGTGCCAGCAGCTTATCAGACAGTTTGAACACTGAAGCTTTCTTT.